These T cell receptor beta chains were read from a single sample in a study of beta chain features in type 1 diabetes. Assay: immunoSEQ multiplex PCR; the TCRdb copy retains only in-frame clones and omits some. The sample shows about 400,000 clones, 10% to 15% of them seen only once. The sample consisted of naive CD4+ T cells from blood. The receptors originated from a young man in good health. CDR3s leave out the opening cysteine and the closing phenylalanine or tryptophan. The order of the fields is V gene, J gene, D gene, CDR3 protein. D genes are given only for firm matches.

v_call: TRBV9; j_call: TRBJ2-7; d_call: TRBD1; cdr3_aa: ASSETGNSYEQY
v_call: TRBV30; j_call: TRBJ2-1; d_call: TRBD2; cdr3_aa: AWSKRGGLSEQF
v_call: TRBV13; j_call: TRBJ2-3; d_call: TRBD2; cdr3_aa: ASSFGTITDTQY
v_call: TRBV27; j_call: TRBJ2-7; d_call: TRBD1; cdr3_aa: ASSFTDRSHEQY
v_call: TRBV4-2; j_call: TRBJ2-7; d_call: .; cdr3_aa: ASSLHLGGAYEQY
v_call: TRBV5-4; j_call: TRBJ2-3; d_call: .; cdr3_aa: ASSLSPGETDTQY
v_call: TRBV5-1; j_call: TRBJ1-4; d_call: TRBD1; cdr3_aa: ASSLDQGVNEKLF
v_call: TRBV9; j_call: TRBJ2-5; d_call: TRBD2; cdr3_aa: ASSVAGFGGRADQETQY
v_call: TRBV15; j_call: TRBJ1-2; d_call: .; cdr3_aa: ATSRARGARRNYGYT
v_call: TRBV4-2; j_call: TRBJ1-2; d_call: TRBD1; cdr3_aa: ASSQTGSGYGYT
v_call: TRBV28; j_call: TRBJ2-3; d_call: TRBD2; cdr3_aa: ASSSGLAGSTDTQY
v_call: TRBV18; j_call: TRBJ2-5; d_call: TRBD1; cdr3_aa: ASSPQGAVKTQY
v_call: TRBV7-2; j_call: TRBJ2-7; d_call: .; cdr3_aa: ASSRGYEQY
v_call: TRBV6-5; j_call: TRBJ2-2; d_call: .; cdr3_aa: ASSSAANGELF
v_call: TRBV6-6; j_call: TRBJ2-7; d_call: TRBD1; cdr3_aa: ASSYGDRDPYEQY
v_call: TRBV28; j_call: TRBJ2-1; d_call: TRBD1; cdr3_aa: AYGTGLNEQF
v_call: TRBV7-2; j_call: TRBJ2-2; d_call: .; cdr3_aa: ASSSDRWNTGELF
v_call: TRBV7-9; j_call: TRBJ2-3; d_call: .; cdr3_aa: ASSFEPSTDSLRTDTQY
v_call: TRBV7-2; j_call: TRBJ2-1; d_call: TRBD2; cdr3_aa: ASSLGTSGANEQF
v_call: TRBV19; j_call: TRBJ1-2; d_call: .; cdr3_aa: ASSIPGIYGYT
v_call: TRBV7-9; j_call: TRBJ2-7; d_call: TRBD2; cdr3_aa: ASSLLPGTSH
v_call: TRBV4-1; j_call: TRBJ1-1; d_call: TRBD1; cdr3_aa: ASSPGTGASGTEAF
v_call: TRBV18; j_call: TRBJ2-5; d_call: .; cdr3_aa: ASSPLVQETQY
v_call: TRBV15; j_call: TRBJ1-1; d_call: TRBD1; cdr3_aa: ATRGQGNTEAF
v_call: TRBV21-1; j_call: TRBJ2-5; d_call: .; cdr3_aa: ASSTVGTGAGETQY
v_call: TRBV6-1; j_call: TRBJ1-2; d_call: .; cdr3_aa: ASSSTRLTTRGYT
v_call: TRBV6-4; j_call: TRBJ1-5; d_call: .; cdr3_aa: ASSLGQNQPQH
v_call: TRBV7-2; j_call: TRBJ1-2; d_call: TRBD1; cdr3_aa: ASSQAGTGEGYT
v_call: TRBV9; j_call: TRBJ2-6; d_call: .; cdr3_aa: ASSPRGPAGANVLT
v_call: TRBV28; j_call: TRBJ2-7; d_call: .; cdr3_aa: ASSLGGPVGHYEQY
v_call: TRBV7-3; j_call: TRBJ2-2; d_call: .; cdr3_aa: ASSQITGELF
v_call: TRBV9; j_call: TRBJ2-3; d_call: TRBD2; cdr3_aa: ASSGHSSGGASDTQY
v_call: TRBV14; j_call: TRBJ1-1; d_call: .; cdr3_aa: ASSQMLVRNTEAF
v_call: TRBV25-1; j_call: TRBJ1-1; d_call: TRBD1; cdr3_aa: ASSDFGRDRPEAF
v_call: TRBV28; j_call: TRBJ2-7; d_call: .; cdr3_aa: ASHGRGNSGYEQY
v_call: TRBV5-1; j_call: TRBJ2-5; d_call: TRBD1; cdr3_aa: ASSSAQGAEETQY
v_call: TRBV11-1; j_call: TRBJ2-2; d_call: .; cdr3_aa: ASSFGVAASGELF
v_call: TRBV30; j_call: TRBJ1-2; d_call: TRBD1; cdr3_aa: AWSQGGGYT
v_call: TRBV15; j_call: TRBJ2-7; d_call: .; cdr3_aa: ATSRSQEYEQY
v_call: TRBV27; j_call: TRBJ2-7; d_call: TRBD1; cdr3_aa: ASSLRSRGQGAYEQY
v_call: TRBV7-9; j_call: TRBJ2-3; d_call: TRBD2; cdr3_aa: ASSRLSGTSGRAVDTQY
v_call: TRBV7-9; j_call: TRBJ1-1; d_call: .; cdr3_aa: ASSVGQGSTEAF
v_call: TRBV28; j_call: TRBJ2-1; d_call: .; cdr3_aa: ASSWGDRKNEQF
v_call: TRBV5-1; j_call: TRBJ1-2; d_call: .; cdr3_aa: ASSPPVDAGYGYT
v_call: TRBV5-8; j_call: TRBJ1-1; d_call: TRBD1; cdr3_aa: ASSQRTGRTEAF
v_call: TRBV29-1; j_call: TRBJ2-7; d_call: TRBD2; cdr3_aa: SVGGGTYEQY
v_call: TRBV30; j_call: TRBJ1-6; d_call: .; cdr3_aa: AWRSAGGSPLH
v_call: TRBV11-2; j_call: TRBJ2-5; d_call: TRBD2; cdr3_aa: ASSYGGAPLEETQY
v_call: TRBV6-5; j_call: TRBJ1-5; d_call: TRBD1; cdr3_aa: ASSYRDRYSNQPQH
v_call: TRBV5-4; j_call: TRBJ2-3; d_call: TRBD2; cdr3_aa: ASSLRTSGSADTQY
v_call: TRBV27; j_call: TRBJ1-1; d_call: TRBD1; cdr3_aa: ASRQQGTGSNTEAF
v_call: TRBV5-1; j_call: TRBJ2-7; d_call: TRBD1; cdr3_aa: ASSTDRTYEQY
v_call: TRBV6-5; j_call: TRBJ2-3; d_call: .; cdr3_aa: ASSYSRRFTDTQY
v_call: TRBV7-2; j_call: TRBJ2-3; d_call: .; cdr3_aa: ASSLGASSPLL
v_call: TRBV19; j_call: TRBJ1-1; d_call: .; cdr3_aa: ASSIARTDGEAF